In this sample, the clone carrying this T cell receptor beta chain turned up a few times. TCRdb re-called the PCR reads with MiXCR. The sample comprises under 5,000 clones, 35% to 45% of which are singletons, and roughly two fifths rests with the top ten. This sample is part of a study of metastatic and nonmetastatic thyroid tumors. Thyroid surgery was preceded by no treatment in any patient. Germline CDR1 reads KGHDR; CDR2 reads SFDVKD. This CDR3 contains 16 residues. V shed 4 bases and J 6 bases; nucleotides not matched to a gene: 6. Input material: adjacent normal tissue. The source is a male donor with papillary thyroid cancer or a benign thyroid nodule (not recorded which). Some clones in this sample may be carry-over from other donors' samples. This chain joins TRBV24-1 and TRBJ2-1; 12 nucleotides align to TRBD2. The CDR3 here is CATSDPGLAGTNEQFF. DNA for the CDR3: TGTGCCACCAGTGACCCGGGACTAGCGGGTACCAATGAGCAGTTCTTC.